This T cell receptor beta chain comes out of a study of T cell changes during pregnancy in multiple sclerosis. From germline, CDR1 is MNHEY and CDR2 SMNVEV (reference sequence). Trimming took 5 bases from V and 3 from J, leaving 23 bases between them. The CDR3 length is 17 residues. Clones were read by immunoSEQ multiplex PCR, and TCRdb kept only the in-frame ones, dropping some. There are approximately 52,000 clones in the sample; around 92% occur only once, and 0.7% to 1% lies in the top ten. The sample consisted of CD4+ T cells from peripheral blood mononuclear cells, taken in the second trimester of pregnancy. The rearrangement uses TRBV27 and TRBJ2-7; a possible D gene is TRBD1 (6 bases). This clonotype originated in a female donor in good health, enrolled as a control in a pregnancy study. CDR3 in amino acids: CASSLRLSGVYVYEQYF. The CDR3 DNA sequence: TGTGCCAGCAGTCTACGATTGTCAGGGGTATATGTCTACGAGCAGTACTTC.